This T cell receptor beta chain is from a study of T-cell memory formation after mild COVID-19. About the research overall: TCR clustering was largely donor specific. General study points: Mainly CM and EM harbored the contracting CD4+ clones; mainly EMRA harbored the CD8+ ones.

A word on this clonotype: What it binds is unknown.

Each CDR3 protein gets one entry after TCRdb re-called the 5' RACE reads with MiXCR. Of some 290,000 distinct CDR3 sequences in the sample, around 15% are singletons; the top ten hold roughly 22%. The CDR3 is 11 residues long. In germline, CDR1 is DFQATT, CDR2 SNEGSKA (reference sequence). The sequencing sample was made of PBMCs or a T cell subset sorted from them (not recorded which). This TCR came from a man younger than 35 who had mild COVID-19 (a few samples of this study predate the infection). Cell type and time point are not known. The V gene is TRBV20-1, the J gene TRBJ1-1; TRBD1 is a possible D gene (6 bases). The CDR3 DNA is TGCAGGACCCCAGGGGACACTGAAGCTTTCTTT. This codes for CRTPGDTEAFF.